What follows is one T cell receptor beta chain and its context. Per sorted-subset replicate PCR, input was approximately 180 ng DNA, representing about 29,000 T cell genomes. Repertoires were generated with immunoSEQ multiplex PCR, while TCRdb's copy carries only in-frame clones and drops some. The sample has 230,000 or so clones; under 80% are singletons. This record comes from a study of shared clonotypes between healthy human individuals. Deletions cut 4 bases from V and 0 bases from J, with 8 bases between. The CDR3 consists of 15 residues. Germline CDR1 and CDR2: SGHRS and YFSETQ. This chain uses TRBV5-1 with TRBJ2-6; D assignment may be TRBD1 or TRBD2 (5 bases each). The sample was memory CD4+ T cells sorted from blood. Subset given: CD45RA-negative fraction. This TCR came from a man aged 25 to 45 in good health. The CDR3, as DNA: TGCGCCAGCAGCGCAGGGAGCTCTGGGGCCAACGTCCTGACTTTC. Residues: CASSAGSSGANVLTF.